Below, one TCR beta chain is given with its context. The antigen is unknown. From CD4+ cells came CD45RA+ naive and CD45RA-negative memory subsets. The data stem from a study of shared clonotypes between healthy human individuals. In germline, CDR1 is SGHNT, CDR2 YYREEE (reference sequence). Trimming stripped 3 bases from V and 0 bases from J, with 15 bases between. The CDR3 spans 16 residues. Clones were sequenced by immunoSEQ multiplex PCR, and TCRdb holds only the in-frame ones, with some missing. In the table there are some 2,500,000 clones, 92% of which are singletons. Points from the study as a whole: It was observed that around 5% of naive CD4 clonotypes were shared across a handful of donors. Although depth was large, rarefaction showed that sequencing of the sorted subsets was incomplete. Estimated richness values were generally larger in naive subsets than in memory subsets.

The TCR was taken from a man aged 18-30 years in good health. Some clones in this sample may be carry-over from other donors' samples. The chain couples TRBV5-4 to TRBJ1-1; D gene unclear. Sequenced sample: naive CD4+ T cells from PBMCs. The subset here: CD45RA+ positively selected. The CDR3 DNA reads TGTGCCAGCAGCTCCCCCCGAGGAGGGATGAACACTGAAGCTTTCTTT. This sequence encodes CASSSPRGGMNTEAFF.